This TCR beta chain was sequenced for a study of T cells in narcolepsy. On the study more broadly: Healthy controls were enrolled alongside patients with narcolepsy type 1 or type 2.

Data came from immunoSEQ multiplex PCR; TCRdb stores just in-frame clones and leaves some out. The sample contains around 35,000 clones, about 90% of which appear only once. A remark on this clone: Its antigen is undetermined.

Study-wide findings and caveats: Reportedly, autoreactive clonotypes were serially detected in patients' blood but not controls'. Autoreactive HCRT-specific and TRIB2-specific clonotypes were marked in same-patient CSF-versus-blood CD4+ comparisons.

The sequence was obtained from a human donor with narcolepsy. The specimen was CD45RA- memory CD4+ T cells from PBMCs.

This CDR3 is CASSLGDYRTGAETQYF. The CDR3 DNA reads TGCGCCAGCAGCTTAGGGGATTATCGGACAGGGGCGGAGACCCAGTACTTC. The chain employs TRBV5-1 and TRBJ2-5; 9 bases match TRBD1. This CDR3 spans 17 amino acids. J was trimmed by 5 bases and V by 2 bases; bases with no gene match: 13. Germline lookup yields CDR1 SGHRS and CDR2 YFSETQ.